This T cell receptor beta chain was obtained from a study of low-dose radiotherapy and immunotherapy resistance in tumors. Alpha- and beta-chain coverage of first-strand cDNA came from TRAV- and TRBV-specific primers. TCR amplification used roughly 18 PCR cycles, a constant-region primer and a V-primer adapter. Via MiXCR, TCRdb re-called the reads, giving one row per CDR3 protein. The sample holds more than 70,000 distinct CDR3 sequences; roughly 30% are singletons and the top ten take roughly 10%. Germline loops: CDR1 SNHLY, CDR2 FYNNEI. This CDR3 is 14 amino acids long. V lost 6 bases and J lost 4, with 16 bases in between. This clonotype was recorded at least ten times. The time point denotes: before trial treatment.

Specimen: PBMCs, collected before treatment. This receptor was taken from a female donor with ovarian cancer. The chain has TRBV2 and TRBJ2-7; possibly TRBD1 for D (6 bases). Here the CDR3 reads CASSPLRTAYEQYF. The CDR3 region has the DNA TGTGCCAGCAGCCCACTCAGGACAGCTTACGAGCAGTACTTC. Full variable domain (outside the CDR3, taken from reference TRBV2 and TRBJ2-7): EPEVTQTPSHQVTQMGQEVILRCVPISNHLYFYWYRQILGQKVEFLVSFYNNEISEKSEIFDDQFSVERPDGSNFTLKIRSTKLEDSAMYFCASSPLRTAYEQYFGPGTRLTVT.